This is a list of T cell receptor beta chains from one sample in a study of T cells in Graves' hyperthyroidism and ophthalmopathy. TCRdb passed the multiplex PCR reads through MiXCR, listing each CDR3 protein once. The profile shows hundreds of thousands of distinct CDR3 sequences, roughly a sixth of them singletons. The sample was blood. Source of these receptors: a woman aged 18 to 35 with Graves' hyperthyroidism. Each CDR3 is given with its conserved first and last residue. A D gene is named only where the DNA matches it firmly. The size field is filled for only some rows; it gives once, few, many or a size class.

many,NA,TRBJ1-1,TRBV5-5,CASSSRYSDRGTEAFF,TGTGCCAGCAGCTCGAGGTATAGTGATAGGGGGACTGAAGCTTTCTTT
few,TRBD1,TRBJ1-5,TRBV3-1,CASSRGQRQPQHF,TGTGCCAGCAGCCGGGGACAGAGGCAGCCCCAGCATTTT
few,NA,TRBJ1-3,TRBV18,CASSPESSGNTIYF,TGTGCCAGCTCACCAGAGTCCTCTGGAAACACCATATATTTT
many,TRBD1,TRBJ1-5,TRBV20-1,CSANRGKNQPQHF,TGCAGTGCAAACAGGGGGAAGAATCAGCCCCAGCATTTT
many,TRBD2,TRBJ2-3,TRBV28,CASTPGTSGSLTDTQYF,TGTGCCAGCACCCCCGGGACTAGCGGTTCGTTGACAGATACGCAGTATTTT
many,TRBD1,TRBJ2-5,TRBV12-3/TRBV12-4,CASSFGQGAYKETQYF,TGTGCCAGCAGTTTCGGACAGGGGGCTTACAAAGAGACCCAGTACTTC
few,TRBD2,TRBJ2-1,TRBV4-1,CASSQPGLAGNNEQFF,TGCGCCAGCAGCCAACCGGGACTAGCGGGTAACAATGAGCAGTTCTTC
NA,TRBD1,TRBJ2-1,TRBV6-2/TRBV6-3,CASSPGDRGFDEQFF,TGTGCCAGCAGTCCCGGGGACAGGGGGTTCGATGAGCAGTTCTTC
many,TRBD1,TRBJ1-5,TRBV27,CASSPGQGPLSNQPQHF,TGTGCCAGCAGTCCGGGACAGGGACCACTTAGCAATCAGCCCCAGCATTTT
NA,TRBD1,TRBJ1-2,TRBV6-2/TRBV6-3,CASSYLQGSYGYTF,TGTGCCAGCAGTTACTTACAGGGGTCCTATGGCTACACCTTC
many,TRBD2,TRBJ2-1,TRBV7-9,CASSVTGLAGPEQFF,TGTGCCAGCAGCGTGACGGGACTAGCGGGACCCGAGCAGTTCTTC
many,NA,TRBJ2-5,TRBV29-1,CSVVGGLGETQYF,TGCAGCGTTGTTGGGGGGCTAGGAGAGACCCAGTACTTC
many,TRBD1,TRBJ1-5,TRBV2,CASTGQNQPQHF,TGTGCCAGCACGGGACAGAATCAGCCCCAGCATTTT
NA,TRBD2,TRBJ2-1,TRBV5-1,CASSLSSGGLVNEQFF,TGCGCCAGCAGCTTGAGTAGCGGGGGGCTAGTCAATGAGCAGTTCTTC
NA,TRBD2,TRBJ2-1,TRBV6-1,CASTLAGEAYNEQFF,TGTGCCAGCACCCTAGCGGGAGAAGCCTACAATGAGCAGTTCTTC
NA,TRBD2,TRBJ2-2,TRBV6-1,CASSDARGGTTGELFF,TGTGCCAGCAGTGATGCTCGCGGGGGTACCACCGGGGAGCTGTTTTTT